This TCR beta chain appears in the sequencing data of a study of response to subunit inactivated influenza vaccine. The study's findings and limits: The authors offered the suggestion that each seasonal influenza vaccination recruits few new T cells.

Worth noting for this clonotype: Its target is unknown.

MiXCR, run by TCRdb on the RT-PCR reads, gives a single entry per CDR3 protein. The sample gives about 700,000 distinct CDR3 sequences, about 15% of which show up once; 5.5% to 7% is in the top ten. CDR3 length: 13 amino acids. The V and J ends lost 6 bases and 8 bases, in that order; junction bases with no gene match: 7. The sample here was PBMCs from blood, taken 14 to 15 days before vaccination. The chain combines TRBV12-3 or TRBV12-4 with TRBJ1-2; 9 bases align to TRBD1. This TCR came from a man between 50 and 59 years old who received an inactivated influenza vaccine. CDR3 region: CASREDRGVGYTF. CDR3 coding DNA: TGTGCCAGCAGAGAGGACAGGGGCGTCGGCTACACCTTC.